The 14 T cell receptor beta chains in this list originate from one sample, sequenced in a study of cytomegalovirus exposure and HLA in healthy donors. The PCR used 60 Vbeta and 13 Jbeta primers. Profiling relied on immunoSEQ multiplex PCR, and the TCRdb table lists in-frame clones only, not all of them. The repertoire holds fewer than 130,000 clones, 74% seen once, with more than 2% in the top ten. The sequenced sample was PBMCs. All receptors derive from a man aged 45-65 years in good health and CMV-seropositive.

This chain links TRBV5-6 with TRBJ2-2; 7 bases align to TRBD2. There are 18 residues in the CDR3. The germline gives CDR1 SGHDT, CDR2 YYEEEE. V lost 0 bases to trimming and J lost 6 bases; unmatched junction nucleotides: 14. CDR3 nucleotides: TGTGCCAGCAGCTTGGGTCCTAGCGGACCCACTGGGGCCGGGGAGCTGTTTTTT. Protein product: CASSLGPSGPTGAGELFF.

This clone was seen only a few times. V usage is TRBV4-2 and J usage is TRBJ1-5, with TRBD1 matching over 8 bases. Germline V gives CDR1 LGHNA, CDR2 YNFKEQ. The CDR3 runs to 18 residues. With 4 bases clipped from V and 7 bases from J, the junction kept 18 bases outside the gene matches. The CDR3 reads CASSLVRTGQRGLQPQHF. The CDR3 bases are TGTGCCAGCAGCCTGGTTAGGACAGGGCAGAGGGGCCTCCAGCCCCAGCATTTT.

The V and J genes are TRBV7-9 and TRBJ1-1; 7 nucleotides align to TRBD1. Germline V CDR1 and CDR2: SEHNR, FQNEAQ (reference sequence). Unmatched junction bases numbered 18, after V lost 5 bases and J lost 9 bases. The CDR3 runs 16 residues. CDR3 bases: TGTGCCAGCAGCCAGACAGGGTGGGGGGATCCGTACCAAGCTTTCTTT. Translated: CASSQTGWGDPYQAFF.

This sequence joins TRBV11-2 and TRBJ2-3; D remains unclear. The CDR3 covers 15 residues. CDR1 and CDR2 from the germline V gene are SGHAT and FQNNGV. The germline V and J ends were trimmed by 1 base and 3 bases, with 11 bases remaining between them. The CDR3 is CASSLGSPGTDTQYF. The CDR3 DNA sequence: TGTGCCAGCAGCTTAGGCTCCCCAGGAACAGATACGCAGTATTTT.

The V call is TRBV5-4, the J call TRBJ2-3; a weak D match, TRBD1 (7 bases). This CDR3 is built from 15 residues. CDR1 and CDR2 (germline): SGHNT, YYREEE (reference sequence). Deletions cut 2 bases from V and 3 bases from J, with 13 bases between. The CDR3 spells CASSFKTGRTDTQYF. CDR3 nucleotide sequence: TGTGCCAGCAGCTTCAAGACAGGGAGGACAGATACGCAGTATTTT.

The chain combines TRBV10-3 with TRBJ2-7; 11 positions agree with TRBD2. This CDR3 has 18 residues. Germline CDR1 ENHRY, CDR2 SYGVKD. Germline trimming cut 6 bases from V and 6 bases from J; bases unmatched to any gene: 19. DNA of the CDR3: TGTGCCATCAGGAACAGAGACGTAGGCCTAGCGGGAGGCGGCGAGCAGTACTTC. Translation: CAIRNRDVGLAGGGEQYF.

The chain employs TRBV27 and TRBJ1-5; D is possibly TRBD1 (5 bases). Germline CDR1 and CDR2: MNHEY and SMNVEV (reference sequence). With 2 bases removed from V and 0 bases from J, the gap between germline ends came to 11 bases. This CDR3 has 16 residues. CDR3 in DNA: TGTGCCAGCAGTTTAATGGGGCCATATAGCAATCAGCCCCAGCATTTT. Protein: CASSLMGPYSNQPQHF.

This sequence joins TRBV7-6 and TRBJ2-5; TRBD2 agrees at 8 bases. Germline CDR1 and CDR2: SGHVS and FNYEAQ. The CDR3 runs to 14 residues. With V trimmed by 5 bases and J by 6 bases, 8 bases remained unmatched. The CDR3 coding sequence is TGTGCCAGCAGCCGCGGGGGGAACGGGCAGACCCAGTACTTC. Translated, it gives CASSRGGNGQTQYF.

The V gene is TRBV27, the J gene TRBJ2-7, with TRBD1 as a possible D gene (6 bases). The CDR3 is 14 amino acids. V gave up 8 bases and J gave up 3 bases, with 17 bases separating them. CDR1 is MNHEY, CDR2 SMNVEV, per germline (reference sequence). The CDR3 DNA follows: TGTGCCAGCCCTTGGGGCAGGGGAAACTACGAGCAGTACTTC. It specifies CASPWGRGNYEQYF.

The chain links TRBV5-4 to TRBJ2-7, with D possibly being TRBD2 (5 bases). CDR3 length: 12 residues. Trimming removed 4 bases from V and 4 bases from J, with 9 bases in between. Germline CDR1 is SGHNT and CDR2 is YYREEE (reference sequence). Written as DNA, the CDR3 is TGTGCCAGCAGCCGGGATTTATACGAGCAGTACTTC. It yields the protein CASSRDLYEQYF.

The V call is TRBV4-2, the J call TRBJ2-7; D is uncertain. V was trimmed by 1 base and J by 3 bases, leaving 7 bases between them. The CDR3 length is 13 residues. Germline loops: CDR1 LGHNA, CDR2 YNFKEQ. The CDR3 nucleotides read TGTGCCAGCAGCCAAGGTCAACTCTACGAGCAGTACTTC. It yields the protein CASSQGQLYEQYF.

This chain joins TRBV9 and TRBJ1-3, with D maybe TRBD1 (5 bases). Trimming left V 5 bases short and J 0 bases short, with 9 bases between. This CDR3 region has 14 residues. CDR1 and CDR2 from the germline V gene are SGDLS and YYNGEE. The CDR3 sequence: CASSQGLSGNTIYF. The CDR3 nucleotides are TGTGCCAGCAGTCAGGGCCTCTCTGGAAACACCATATATTTT. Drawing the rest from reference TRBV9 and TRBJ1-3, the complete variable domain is DSGVTQTPKHLITATGQRVTLRCSPRSGDLSVYWYQQSLDQGLQFLIQYYNGEERAKGNILERFSAQQFPDLHSELNLSSLELGDSALYFCASSQGLSGNTIYFGEGSWLTVV.

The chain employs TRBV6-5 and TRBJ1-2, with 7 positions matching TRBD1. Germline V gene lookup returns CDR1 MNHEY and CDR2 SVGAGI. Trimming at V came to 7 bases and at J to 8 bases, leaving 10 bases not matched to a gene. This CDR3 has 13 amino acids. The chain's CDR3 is CASTPRQGEGYTF. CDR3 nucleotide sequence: TGTGCCAGCACCCCTAGACAGGGAGAGGGCTACACCTTC.

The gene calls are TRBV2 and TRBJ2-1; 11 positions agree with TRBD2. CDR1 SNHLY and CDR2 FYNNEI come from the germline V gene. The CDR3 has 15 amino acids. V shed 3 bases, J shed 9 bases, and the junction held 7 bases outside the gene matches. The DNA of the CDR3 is TGTGCCAGCAGTGACCCGGGACTAGCGGAGGCTGAGCAGTTCTTC. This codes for CASSDPGLAEAEQFF.